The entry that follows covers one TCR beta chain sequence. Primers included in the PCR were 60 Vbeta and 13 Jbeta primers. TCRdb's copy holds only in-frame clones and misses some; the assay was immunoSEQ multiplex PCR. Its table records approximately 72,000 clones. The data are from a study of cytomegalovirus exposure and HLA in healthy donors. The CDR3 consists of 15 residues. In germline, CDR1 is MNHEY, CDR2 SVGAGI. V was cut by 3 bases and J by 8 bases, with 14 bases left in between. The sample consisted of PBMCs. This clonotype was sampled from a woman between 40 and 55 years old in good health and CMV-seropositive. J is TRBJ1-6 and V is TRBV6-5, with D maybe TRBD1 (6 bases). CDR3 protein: CASSYYQGNDSPLHF. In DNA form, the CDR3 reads TGTGCCAGCAGTTATTACCAGGGGAATGATTCACCCCTCCACTTT.